This T cell receptor (beta chain) originates from a study of neurological immune-mediated disorders. Study observations and caveats: The absence of shared CDR3 amino acid sequences among expanded clones across subjects suggests private repertoires in all groups.

Described time point: longitudinal time-point 3. Unsorted libraries were generated from 2 million PBMCs. These cells had been stored in RNAlater at -80 C. The cDNA came from 5'RACE with 10-nucleotide random UMIs. Sequencing runs each yielded over 180 million TCR-beta sequences from 15-18 subjects. TCRdb itself ran the 5' RACE reads through MiXCR, one entry per CDR3 protein. This table has over 90,000 distinct CDR3 sequences, 10% to 12% appearing once. The CDR3 length is 12 residues. Trimming took 6 bases from V and 7 from J, leaving 15 bases between them. The germline CDR1 and CDR2 sequences are SQVTM and ANQGSEA. This clonotype was detected ten times or more. The antigen is undetermined.

The gene calls are TRBV29-1 and TRBJ1-2, with D perhaps matching TRBD1 (5 bases). The origin of this receptor is a female donor with HTLV-1-associated myelopathy (HAM/TSP). What was sequenced was PBMCs. The CDR3 here is CSVRGGAPGYTF. CDR3 nucleotide sequence: TGCAGCGTCCGGGGCGGGGCGCCTGGCTACACCTTC.